Below, one T cell receptor (beta chain) is given with its context. Its antigen is as yet unknown. Repertoires were generated with immunoSEQ multiplex PCR, while TCRdb's copy carries only in-frame clones and drops some. The sample includes some 100,000 clones, about 89% of them seen just once. This CDR3 spans 14 amino acids. The V and J ends lost 5 bases and 6 bases respectively, with 16 bases between them. Germline CDR1 is SNHLY and CDR2 is FYNNEI. The sample is drawn from a study of T cell responses to AZD1222 COVID-19 vaccine. About the research overall: Second-dose groups at about 4 or about 12 weeks were pooled. Study-wide results and caveats: Once two AZD1222 doses were given, Spike-specific TCR breadth and depth went up. Reports say nearly half of spike-specific TCRs go after unmutated variant regions.

This TCR came from an adult in good health. The genes are TRBV2 and TRBJ1-1, with D perhaps matching TRBD1 (5 bases). The source was peripheral blood, collected on day 0 of AZD1222 vaccination. The CDR3 spells CASSWAGPSAEAFF. The CDR3 DNA is TGTGCCAGCAGTTGGGCGGGGCCAAGCGCTGAAGCTTTCTTT.